A selection of T cell receptor beta chains follows, all from one sample in a study of blood T cells in healthy people across ages. TCRdb processed the 5' RACE reads anew with MiXCR; each CDR3 protein has one entry. The sample lists almost 550,000 distinct CDR3 sequences, less than 25% seen once, with just over 8.5% in the top ten. This sample also belongs to another study, concerning T cells of mothers and their children.

Sequencing was carried out using blood. These TCRs come from a boy younger than 18 in good health. Each CDR3 is given with its conserved first and last residue. The D gene is left open where the match is weak. Size values are once, few and many counts, or a class for expanded clones, and some rows have none.

clone_size	v_call	j_call	d_call	cdr3_nt	cdr3_aa
.	TRBV13	TRBJ2-5	.	TGTGCCAGCAGCCCCGTAATCCGGGTCCCAACCCCCTATCAGGTGCAGTACTTC	CASSPVIRVPTPYQVQYF
.	TRBV5-5	TRBJ2-6	.	TGTGCCAGCAGCTCTGTTCAGTTTACAGGTCCCTCTGGGGCCAACGTCCTGACTTTC	CASSSVQFTGPSGANVLTF
.	TRBV5-5	TRBJ2-1	TRBD2	TGTGCCAGCAGACTCCCTGGGGGGGATGAGCAGTTCTTC	CASRLPGGDEQFF
.	TRBV20-1	TRBJ2-2	TRBD1	TGCAGTGCTAGAGATTACGGGAGACAGGGGACGATGGCCGGGGAGCTGTTTTTT	CSARDYGRQGTMAGELFF
few	TRBV7-9	TRBJ2-3	.	TGTGCCAGCAGCTTATCCGTCGGCACAGATACGCAGTATTTT	CASSLSVGTDTQYF
many	TRBV7-2	TRBJ1-1	.	TGTGCCAGCAGCTTAGTGGGGAACACTGAAGCTTTCTTT	CASSLVGNTEAFF
.	TRBV28	TRBJ2-5	TRBD2	TGTGCCAGCAGTTTAGAGGGACTAGCGGTAACGGGGGGAGAGACCCAGTACTTC	CASSLEGLAVTGGETQYF
few	TRBV28	TRBJ2-5	TRBD2	TGTGCCAGCATTCCAGCGGGGGGCCAAGAGACCCAGTACTTC	CASIPAGGQETQYF
few	TRBV5-1	TRBJ1-3	TRBD1	TGCGCCAGCAGCGACGCCGGGACAGGGTCTGGAAACACCATATATTTT	CASSDAGTGSGNTIYF
few	TRBV6-2/TRBV6-3	TRBJ1-5	TRBD1	TGTGCCAGCAGGGACTTGGGACAGAATCAGCCCCAGCATTTT	CASRDLGQNQPQHF
.	TRBV10-3	TRBJ1-2	TRBD1	TGTGCCATCAGTGAGAATAGGGGGCCCGATAAAAAGAACTATGGCTACACCTTC	CAISENRGPDKKNYGYTF
.	TRBV27	TRBJ2-1	.	TGTGCCAGCAGTTCCCTTAGCCAGAATGAGCAGTTCTTC	CASSSLSQNEQFF
few	TRBV5-6	TRBJ2-6	.	TGTGCCAGCAGCTTGGCAGGACTTCGCTCTGGGGCCAACGTCCTGACTTTC	CASSLAGLRSGANVLTF
once	TRBV4-1	TRBJ2-7	TRBD2	TGCGCCAGCGGGTTAGCGGGAAGCTACGAGCAGTACTTC	CASGLAGSYEQYF
.	TRBV11-2	TRBJ2-5	TRBD2	TGTGCCAGCAGCTTAAGGGGGACTAGCGGGAGGGGGCAAGAGACCCAGTACTTC	CASSLRGTSGRGQETQYF
once	TRBV5-1	TRBJ2-3	TRBD2	TGCGCCAGCACCACAGGACTAGCGGCTAGCACAGATACGCAGTATTTT	CASTTGLAASTDTQYF
.	TRBV25-1	TRBJ1-2	.	TGTGCCAGCAGTGATCCAGGAGGCGCGGACTATGGCTACACCTTC	CASSDPGGADYGYTF
.	TRBV12-3/TRBV12-4	TRBJ2-4	TRBD2	TGTGCCAGCAGTTTAGCGGGAGGGACCAAAAACATTCAGTACTTC	CASSLAGGTKNIQYF
.	TRBV5-1	TRBJ2-6	.	TGCGCCAGCAGCTCTCTAGCCGTCTCTGGGGCCAACGTCCTGACTTTC	CASSSLAVSGANVLTF
few	TRBV3-1	TRBJ2-2	TRBD2	TGTGCCAGCAGCGAAGGACTAGCCGTGTCCGGGGAGCTGTTTTTT	CASSEGLAVSGELFF
.	TRBV5-5	TRBJ2-2	.	TGTGCCAGCAGCTTGGGACTCGGCGAGAACACCGGGGAGCTGTTTTTT	CASSLGLGENTGELFF
few	TRBV7-9	TRBJ2-5	TRBD2	TGTGCCAGCAGCTTCGGACTAGCGGGTCCTACTACCCAAGAGACCCAGTACTTC	CASSFGLAGPTTQETQYF